The clone carrying this T cell receptor beta chain was seen a single time. The antigen remains unidentified. A multiplex PCR was run with 60 Vbeta primers and 13 Jbeta primers. Using immunoSEQ multiplex PCR, the repertoire was profiled, and TCRdb retains in-frame clones only, with some absent. The sample carries 170,000 or so clones, 80% recorded once. This specimen comes from a study of cytomegalovirus exposure and HLA in healthy donors. Study context: T cells numbering some 170 million yielded approximately 100 million unique TCR beta sequences in an earlier analysis. General study points: At a 0.05 false discovery rate, a later analysis found about 17,000 TCR beta sequences to be associated with HLA alleles. A prior analysis recorded that most TCR beta V segments were productive about 87% or about 30% of the time. Follow-up analysis later connected one missense variant in DCLRE1C with trimming of TCR beta V- and J-genes.

CDR1 and CDR2 (germline): SGHRS, YFSETQ. The CDR3 runs to 12 residues. Trimming pared 1 base from V and 4 bases from J, leaving 4 bases between. This receptor was taken from a man aged 25-45 years in good health and CMV-seropositive. The V and J genes are TRBV5-1 and TRBJ2-3; unclear D gene. Material for sequencing was PBMCs. The CDR3 sequence: CASSLRSDTQYF. The DNA for the CDR3 is TGCGCCAGCAGCTTGCGGTCAGATACGCAGTATTTT.